This TCR beta chain derives from a study of CD8 T cells in acute hepatitis C reinfection. This sample's time point: naive CD8 control sorted from an acute-time-point sample. The method was immunoSEQ multiplex PCR; TCRdb's version includes in-frame clones alone and lacks a portion of them. The sample lists around 34,000 clones, around nine tenths seen once, with 0.5% in the top ten. The CDR3 covers 13 residues. Trimming pared 0 bases from V and 0 bases from J, leaving 4 bases between. Germline V gene lookup returns CDR1 SGHDT and CDR2 YYEEEE. Input material: naive CD8+ T cells from PBMCs. The receptor comes from a man aged 25-45 years with chronic hepatitis C. This rearrangement joins TRBV5-6 to TRBJ2-7; D gene ambiguous. The CDR3 nucleotides read TGTGCCAGCAGCTTGGACGTCTCCTACGAGCAGTACTTC. Amino acid sequence: CASSLDVSYEQYF.